Shown below are 2 T cell receptor beta chains from a single sample sequenced in a study of shared T cell receptors in the human thymus. Sequencing was performed with immunoSEQ multiplex PCR; in TCRdb, only in-frame clones are kept and a portion is missing. The profile shows about 710,000 clones, around 87% of them singletons. The sample was also reused in another study, on human thymus T cells.

Sample: thymocytes. These receptors all come from a boy under two years old with a congenital heart defect.

The chain carries TRBV18 and TRBJ1-2; possibly TRBD1 for D (6 bases). Germline V gene sequence: CDR1 KGHSH, CDR2 LQKENI. The CDR3 is 14 amino acids. Deletions cut 0 bases from V and 8 bases from J, with 13 bases between. CDR3 in DNA: TGTGCCAGCTCACCACCGACCGGGACAAACGGCTACACCTTC. This encodes CASSPPTGTNGYTF.

This sequence joins TRBV11-2 and TRBJ2-3; TRBD1 agrees at 8 bases. Germline-derived CDR1 and CDR2 are SGHAT and FQNNGV. Trimming cost V 7 bases and J 6 bases; bases outside gene matches: 9. CDR3 length: 14 amino acids. The CDR3 coding sequence is TGTGCCAGCACCAAGGACAGGGTTACCGATACGCAGTATTTT. It yields the protein CASTKDRVTDTQYF.